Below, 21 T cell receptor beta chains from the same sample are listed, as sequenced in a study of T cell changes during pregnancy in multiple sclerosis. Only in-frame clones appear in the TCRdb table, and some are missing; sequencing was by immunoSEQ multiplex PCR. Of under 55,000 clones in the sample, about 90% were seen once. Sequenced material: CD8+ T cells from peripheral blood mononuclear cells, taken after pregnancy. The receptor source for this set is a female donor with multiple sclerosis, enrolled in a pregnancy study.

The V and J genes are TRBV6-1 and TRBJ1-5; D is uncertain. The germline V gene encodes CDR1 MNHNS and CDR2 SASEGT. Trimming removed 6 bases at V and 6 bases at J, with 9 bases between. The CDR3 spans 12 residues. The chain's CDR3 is CASSPAGQPQHF. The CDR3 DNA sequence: TGTGCCAGCAGCCCCGCGGGTCAGCCCCAGCATTTT.

CDR3 sequence (DNA): TGCGCCAGCAGCACAGGGGGGTATGGCTACACCTTC. Translating it yields CASSTGGYGYTF. V gene TRBV5-1 combines with J gene TRBJ1-2, with 8 bases identical to TRBD1. V was clipped by 4 bases and J by 5 bases; unmatched bases: 1. CDR1 and CDR2 (germline): SGHRS, YFSETQ. This CDR3 contains 12 residues.

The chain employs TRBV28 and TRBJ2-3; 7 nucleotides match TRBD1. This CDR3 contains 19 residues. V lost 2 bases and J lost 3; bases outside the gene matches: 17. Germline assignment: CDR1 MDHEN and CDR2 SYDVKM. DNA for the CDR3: TGTGCCAGCAGTTTACCGTCGGGGACAGAAATCGACTCGACAGATACGCAGTATTTT. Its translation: CASSLPSGTEIDSTDTQYF.

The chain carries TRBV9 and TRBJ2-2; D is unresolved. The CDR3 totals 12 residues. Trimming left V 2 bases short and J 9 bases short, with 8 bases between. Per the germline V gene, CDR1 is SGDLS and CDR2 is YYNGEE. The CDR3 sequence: CASSVVARELFF. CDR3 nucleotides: TGTGCCAGCAGCGTCGTGGCAAGGGAGCTGTTTTTT.

The DNA for the CDR3 is TGTGCCAGCAGTGAACTCCTCGGGGGCACTGAAGCTTTCTTT. Its translation is CASSELLGGTEAFF. The rearrangement uses TRBV25-1 and TRBJ1-1, with D maybe TRBD1 (5 bases). Germline CDR1 MGHDK, CDR2 SYGVNS. Trimming shortened V by 2 bases and J by 4 bases, and 11 bases separated the two germline ends. The CDR3 spans 14 residues.

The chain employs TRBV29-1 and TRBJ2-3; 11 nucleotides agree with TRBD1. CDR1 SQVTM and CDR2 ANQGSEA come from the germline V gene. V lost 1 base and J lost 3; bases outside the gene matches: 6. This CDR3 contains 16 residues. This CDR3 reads CSVEGIGQGATDTQYF. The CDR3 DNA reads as TGCAGCGTTGAAGGTATTGGACAGGGGGCGACAGATACGCAGTATTTT.

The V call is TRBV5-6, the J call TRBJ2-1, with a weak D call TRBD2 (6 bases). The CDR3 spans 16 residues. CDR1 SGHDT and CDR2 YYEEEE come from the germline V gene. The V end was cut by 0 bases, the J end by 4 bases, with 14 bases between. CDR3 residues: CASSLGIAAIYNEQFF. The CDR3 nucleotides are TGTGCCAGCAGCTTGGGGATAGCGGCTATTTACAATGAGCAGTTCTTC.

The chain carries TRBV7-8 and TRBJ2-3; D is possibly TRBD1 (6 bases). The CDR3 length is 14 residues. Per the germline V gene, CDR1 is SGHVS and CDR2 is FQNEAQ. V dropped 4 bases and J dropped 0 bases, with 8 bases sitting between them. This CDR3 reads CASSWTESTDTQYF. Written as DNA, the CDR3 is TGTGCCAGCAGCTGGACAGAAAGCACAGATACGCAGTATTTT. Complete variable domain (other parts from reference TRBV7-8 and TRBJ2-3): GAGVSQSPRYKVAKRGQDVALRCDPISGHVSLFWYQQALGQGPEFLTYFQNEAQLDKSGLPSDRFFAERPEGSVSTLKIQRTQQEDSAVYLCASSWTESTDTQYFGPGTRLTVL.

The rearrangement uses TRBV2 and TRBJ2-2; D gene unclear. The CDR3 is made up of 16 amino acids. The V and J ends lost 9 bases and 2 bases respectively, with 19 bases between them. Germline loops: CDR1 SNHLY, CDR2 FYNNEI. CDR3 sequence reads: CARGFVSAVNTGELFF. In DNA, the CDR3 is TGTGCCAGGGGTTTCGTTTCGGCGGTTAACACCGGGGAGCTGTTTTTT. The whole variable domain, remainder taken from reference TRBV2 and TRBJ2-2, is EPEVTQTPSHQVTQMGQEVILRCVPISNHLYFYWYRQILGQKVEFLVSFYNNEISEKSEIFDDQFSVERPDGSNFTLKIRSTKLEDSAMYFCARGFVSAVNTGELFFGEGSRLTVL.

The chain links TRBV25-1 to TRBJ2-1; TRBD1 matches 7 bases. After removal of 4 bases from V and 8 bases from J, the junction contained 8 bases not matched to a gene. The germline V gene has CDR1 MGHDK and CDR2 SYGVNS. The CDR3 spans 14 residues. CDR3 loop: CASSVLQGIDEQFF. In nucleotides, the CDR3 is TGTGCCAGCAGTGTCTTACAGGGGATCGATGAGCAGTTCTTC.

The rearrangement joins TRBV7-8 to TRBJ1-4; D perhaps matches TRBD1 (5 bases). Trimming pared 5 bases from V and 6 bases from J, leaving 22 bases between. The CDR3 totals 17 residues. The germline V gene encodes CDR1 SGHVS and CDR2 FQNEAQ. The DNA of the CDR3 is TGTGCCAGCAGCAGCCTTGCGGGGGTGGGGTGGTATGAAAAACTGTTTTTT. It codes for CASSSLAGVGWYEKLFF. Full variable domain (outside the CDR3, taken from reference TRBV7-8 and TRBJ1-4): GAGVSQSPRYKVAKRGQDVALRCDPISGHVSLFWYQQALGQGPEFLTYFQNEAQLDKSGLPSDRFFAERPEGSVSTLKIQRTQQEDSAVYLCASSSLAGVGWYEKLFFGSGTQLSVL.

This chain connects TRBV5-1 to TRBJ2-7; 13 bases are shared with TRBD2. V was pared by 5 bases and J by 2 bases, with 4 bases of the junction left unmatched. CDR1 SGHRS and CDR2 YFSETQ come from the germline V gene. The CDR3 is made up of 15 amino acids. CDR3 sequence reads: CASRTGLAGTYEQYF. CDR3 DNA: TGCGCCAGCAGAACGGGACTAGCGGGAACCTACGAGCAGTACTTC.

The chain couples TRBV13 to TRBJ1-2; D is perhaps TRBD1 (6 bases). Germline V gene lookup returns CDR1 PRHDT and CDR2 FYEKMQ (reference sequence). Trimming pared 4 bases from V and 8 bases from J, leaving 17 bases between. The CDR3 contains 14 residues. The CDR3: CASSSNRVAAGYTF. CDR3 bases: TGTGCCAGCAGCTCTAACAGGGTTGCGGCCGGCTACACCTTC.

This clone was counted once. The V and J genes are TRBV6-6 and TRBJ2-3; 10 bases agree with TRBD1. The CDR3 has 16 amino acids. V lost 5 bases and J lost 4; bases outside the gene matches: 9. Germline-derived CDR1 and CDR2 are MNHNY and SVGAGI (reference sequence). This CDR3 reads CASSNDRGLSPDTQYF. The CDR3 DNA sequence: TGTGCCAGCAGTAACGACAGGGGGCTTTCTCCAGATACGCAGTATTTT.

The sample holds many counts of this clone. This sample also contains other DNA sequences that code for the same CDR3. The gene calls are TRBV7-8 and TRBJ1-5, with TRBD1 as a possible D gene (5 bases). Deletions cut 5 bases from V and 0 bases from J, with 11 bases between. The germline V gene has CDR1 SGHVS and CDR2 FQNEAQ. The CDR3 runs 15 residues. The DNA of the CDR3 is TGTGCCAGCAGCCTTGACAGTTATAGCAATCAGCCCCAGCATTTT. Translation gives CASSLDSYSNQPQHF.

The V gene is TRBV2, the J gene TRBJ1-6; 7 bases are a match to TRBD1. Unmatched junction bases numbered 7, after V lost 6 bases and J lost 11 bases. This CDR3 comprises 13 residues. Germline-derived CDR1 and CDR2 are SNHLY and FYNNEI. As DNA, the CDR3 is TGTGCCAGCAGGGGGGGACAGCTACCACCCCTCCACTTT. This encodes CASRGGQLPPLHF. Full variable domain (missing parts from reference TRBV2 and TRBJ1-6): EPEVTQTPSHQVTQMGQEVILRCVPISNHLYFYWYRQILGQKVEFLVSFYNNEISEKSEIFDDQFSVERPDGSNFTLKIRSTKLEDSAMYFCASRGGQLPPLHFGNGTRLTVT.

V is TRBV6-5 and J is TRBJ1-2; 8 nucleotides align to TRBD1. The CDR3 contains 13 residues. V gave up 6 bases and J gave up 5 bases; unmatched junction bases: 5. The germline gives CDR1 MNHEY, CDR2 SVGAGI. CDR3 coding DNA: TGTGCCAGCAGGGTTACAGGGGGATATGGCTACACCTTC. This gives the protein CASRVTGGYGYTF.

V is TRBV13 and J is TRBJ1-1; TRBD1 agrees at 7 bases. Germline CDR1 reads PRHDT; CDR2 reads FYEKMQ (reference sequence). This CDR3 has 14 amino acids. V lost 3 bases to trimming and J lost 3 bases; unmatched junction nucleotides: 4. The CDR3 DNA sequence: TGTGCCAGCAGCTTCCAGGGGGTCGACACTGAAGCTTTCTTT. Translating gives CASSFQGVDTEAFF.

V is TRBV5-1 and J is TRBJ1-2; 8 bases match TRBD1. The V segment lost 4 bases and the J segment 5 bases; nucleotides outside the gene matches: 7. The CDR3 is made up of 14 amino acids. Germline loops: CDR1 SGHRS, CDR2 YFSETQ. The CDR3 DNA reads TGCGCCAGCAGCGATCGGACAGGGCCGTATGGCTACACCTTC. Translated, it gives CASSDRTGPYGYTF.

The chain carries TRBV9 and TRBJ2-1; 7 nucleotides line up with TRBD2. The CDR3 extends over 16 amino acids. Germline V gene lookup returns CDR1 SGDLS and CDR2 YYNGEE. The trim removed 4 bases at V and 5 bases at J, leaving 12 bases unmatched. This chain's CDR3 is CASSSPVGTNDNEQFF. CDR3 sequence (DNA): TGTGCCAGCAGCTCCCCCGTAGGGACTAACGACAATGAGCAGTTCTTC.

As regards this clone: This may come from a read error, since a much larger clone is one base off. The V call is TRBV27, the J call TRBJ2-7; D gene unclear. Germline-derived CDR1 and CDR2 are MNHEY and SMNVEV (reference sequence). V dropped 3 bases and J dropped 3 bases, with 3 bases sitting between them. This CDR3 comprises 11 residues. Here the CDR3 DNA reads TGTGCCAGCAGTTTCGGCTACGAGCAGTACTTC. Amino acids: CASSFGYEQYF.